This T cell receptor beta chain came from a study of cytomegalovirus exposure and HLA in healthy donors (dated by TCRdb to 2017 to 2019). Turning to the overall study: A later analysis indicated that the 90 to 150 validation repertoires were generated on the platform also employed for the approximately 700 repertoires of the first cohort. The aim of the study was to test whether cataloging public T cell receptors could identify signatures of past pathogen exposure. Besides the first cohort of about 730 subjects, a separate validation cohort made up of 120 or so different subjects was used. The study combined high-throughput TCR immunosequencing, statistical association of individual TCRs with disease status, and machine learning to predict cytomegalovirus infection status. General conclusions and limits of the study: The classifier was reported to diagnose cytomegalovirus status with high specificity and sensitivity in both the original and validation cohorts. The study listed 164 TCR beta chains as associated with cytomegalovirus. The validation cohort had no HLA typing available for a later analysis, so co-occurrence within that cohort was assessed over all 130 or so repertoires. Most TCR sequences were observed very rarely across donors, whereas some public TCRs were present in many individuals. A few of the identified cytomegalovirus-associated TCR beta chains were confirmed in vitro to be specific for cytomegalovirus antigens. According to the authors, the approach could potentially be generalized to other disease states and immunological phenotypes. A later analysis found that TCRs clustered in the first cohort also tended to co-occur in the 130 or so validation repertoires, with 94% of cluster scores above 0.

Donors formed part of the validation cohort, which comprised 120 subjects and was distinct from the first cohort of fewer than 750 subjects. To note about this clone: Which antigen it targets is not known. No much larger clone is present one base from it, and per-base qualities are unavailable.

V has 2 bases trimmed and J has 6 bases trimmed; junction bases matching no gene number 11. According to the germline V gene, CDR1 reads SGDLS and CDR2 reads YYNGEE. Inclusive of the bounding cysteine and phenylalanine, the CDR3 is 15 residues long. Only the CDR3 part of the read is kept: 45 bases, read in frame from the first base. The library was obtained by the immunoSEQ multiplex PCR assay. The authors' pipeline ran thus. A statistical classification framework was built to diagnose cytomegalovirus status from the catalog of TCR beta chain sequences. The table comes from immuneACCESS by way of TCRdb, which keeps in-frame sequences with V and J called. Part of the clones is missing from these tables; in studies checked, under half for an unresolved V gene and the rest for unknown reasons. The V and J calls and the clone size are those of that table, but D and trimming were determined from the DNA. This sample holds about 160,000 clones; roughly nine tenths were observed only once. Of the sample, about 6% is held by the ten largest clones.

The sample consisted of PBMCs. This TCR came from a woman in her twenties or thirties in good health and CMV-seronegative. The chain is assembled from TRBV9 and TRBJ2-7, and 7 bases in between align with TRBD2. The DNA sequence reads TGTGCCAGCAGCGTTGGTGGCGGGAGAGGCGCCGAGCAGTACTTC. This yields the protein CASSVGGGRGAEQYF.